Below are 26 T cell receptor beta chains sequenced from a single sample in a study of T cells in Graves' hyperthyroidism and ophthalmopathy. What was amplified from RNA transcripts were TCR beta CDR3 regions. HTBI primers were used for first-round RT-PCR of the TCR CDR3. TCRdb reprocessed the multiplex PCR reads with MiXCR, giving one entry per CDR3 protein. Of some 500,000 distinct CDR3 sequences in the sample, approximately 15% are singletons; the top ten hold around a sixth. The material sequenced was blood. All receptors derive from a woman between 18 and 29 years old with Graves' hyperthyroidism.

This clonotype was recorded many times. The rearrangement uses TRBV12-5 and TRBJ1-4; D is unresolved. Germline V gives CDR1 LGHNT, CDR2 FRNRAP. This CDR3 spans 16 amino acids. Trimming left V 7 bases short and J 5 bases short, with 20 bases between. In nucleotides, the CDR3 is TGTGCTAGTGCCCCAGTAGGGATGGGCGGCAATGAAAAACTGTTTTTT. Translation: CASAPVGMGGNEKLFF.

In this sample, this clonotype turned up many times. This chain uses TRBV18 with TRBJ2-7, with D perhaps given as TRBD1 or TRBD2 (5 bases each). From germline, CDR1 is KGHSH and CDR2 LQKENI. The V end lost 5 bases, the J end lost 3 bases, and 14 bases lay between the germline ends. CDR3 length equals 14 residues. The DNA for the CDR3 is TGTGCCAGCTCAGACCGGGACCGGATCTACGAGCAGTACTTC. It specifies CASSDRDRIYEQYF.

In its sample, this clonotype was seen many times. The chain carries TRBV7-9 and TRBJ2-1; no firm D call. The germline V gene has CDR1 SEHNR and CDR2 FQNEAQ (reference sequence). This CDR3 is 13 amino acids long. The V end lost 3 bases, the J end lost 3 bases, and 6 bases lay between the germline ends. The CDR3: CASSFVSYNEQFF. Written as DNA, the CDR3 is TGTGCCAGCAGCTTCGTTAGCTACAATGAGCAGTTCTTC. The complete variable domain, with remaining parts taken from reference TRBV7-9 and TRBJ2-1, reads DTGVSQNPRHKITKRGQNVTFRCDPISEHNRLYWYRQTLGQGPEFLTYFQNEAQLEKSRLLSDRFSAERPKGSFSTLEIQRTEQGDSAMYLCASSFVSYNEQFFGPGTRLTVL.

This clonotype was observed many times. The CDR3 bases are TGTGCCAGCAGGCTGGGACTAGCGGGAAACAATGAGCAGTTCTTC. This codes for CASRLGLAGNNEQFF. The V call is TRBV12-3 or TRBV12-4, the J call TRBJ2-1; TRBD2 matches at 13 bases. V lost 6 bases to trimming and J lost 5 bases; unmatched junction nucleotides: 4. This CDR3 comprises 15 residues.

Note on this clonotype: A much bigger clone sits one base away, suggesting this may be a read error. CDR3 sequence (DNA): TGCAGTGCCAAGACAGGGAACTACTACGACCAGTACTTC. Amino acid sequence: CSAKTGNYYDQYF. This chain links TRBV20-1 with TRBJ2-5; TRBD1 agrees at 7 bases. Per germline, CDR1 DFQATT and CDR2 SNEGSKA (reference sequence). V was clipped by 6 bases and J by 10 bases; unmatched bases: 14. This CDR3 has 13 amino acids.

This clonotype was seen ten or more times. The CDR3 coding sequence is TGCAGCGTTGAACCCCTAGCGGGAGGAAGAAGGGAGACCCAGTACTTC. Protein product: CSVEPLAGGRRETQYF. The rearrangement uses TRBV29-1 and TRBJ2-5, with 11 nucleotides matching TRBD2. CDR3 length: 16 amino acids. Per the germline V gene, CDR1 is SQVTM and CDR2 is ANQGSEA. V shed 2 bases and J 5 bases; nucleotides not matched to a gene: 10.

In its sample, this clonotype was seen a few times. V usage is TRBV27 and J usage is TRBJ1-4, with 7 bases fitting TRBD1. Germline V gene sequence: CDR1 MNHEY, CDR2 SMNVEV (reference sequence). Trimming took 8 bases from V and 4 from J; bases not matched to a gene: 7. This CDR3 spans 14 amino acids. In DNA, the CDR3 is TGTGCCAGCTGTCGAGACAGGGATAATGAAAAACTGTTTTTT. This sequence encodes CASCRDRDNEKLFF.

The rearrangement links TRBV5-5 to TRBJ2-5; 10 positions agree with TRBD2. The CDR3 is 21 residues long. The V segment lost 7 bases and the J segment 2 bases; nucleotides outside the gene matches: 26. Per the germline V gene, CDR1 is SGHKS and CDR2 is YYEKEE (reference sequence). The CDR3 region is CASSTPRGPEAGGPKQETQYF. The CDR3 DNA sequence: TGTGCCAGCTCAACCCCCAGGGGACCCGAAGCGGGAGGGCCGAAGCAAGAGACCCAGTACTTC.

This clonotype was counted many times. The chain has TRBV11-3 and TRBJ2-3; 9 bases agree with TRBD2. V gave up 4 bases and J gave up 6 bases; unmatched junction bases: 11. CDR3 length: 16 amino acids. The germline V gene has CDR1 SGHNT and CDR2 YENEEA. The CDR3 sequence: CASSSGSGSGRDTQYF. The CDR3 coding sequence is TGTGCCAGCAGCTCTGGTAGCGGGAGCGGGAGGGATACGCAGTATTTT.

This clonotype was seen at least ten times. The DNA for the CDR3 is TGTGCCACGCAGTCTGACAGGGGAGGTCAGCCCCAGCATTTT. Translating gives CATQSDRGGQPQHF. The chain uses TRBV24-1 and TRBJ1-5, with 8 positions matching TRBD1. The CDR3 is 14 residues long. V trimming: 10 bases; J trimming: 6 bases; junction bases outside the gene matches: 10. From germline, CDR1 is KGHDR and CDR2 SFDVKD.

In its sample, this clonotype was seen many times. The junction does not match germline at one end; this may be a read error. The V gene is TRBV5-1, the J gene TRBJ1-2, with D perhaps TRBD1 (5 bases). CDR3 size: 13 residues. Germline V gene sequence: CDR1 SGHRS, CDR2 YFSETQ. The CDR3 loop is CASSLEGNYGYTF. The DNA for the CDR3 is TGTGCCAGCAGTTTAGAGGGGAACTATGGCTACACCTTC. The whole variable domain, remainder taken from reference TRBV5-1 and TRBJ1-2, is KAGVTQTPRYLIKTRGQQVTLSCSPISGHRSVSWYQQTPGQGLQFLFEYFSETQRNKGNFPGRFSGRQFSNSRSEMNVSTLELGDSALYLCASSLEGNYGYTFGSGTRLTVV.

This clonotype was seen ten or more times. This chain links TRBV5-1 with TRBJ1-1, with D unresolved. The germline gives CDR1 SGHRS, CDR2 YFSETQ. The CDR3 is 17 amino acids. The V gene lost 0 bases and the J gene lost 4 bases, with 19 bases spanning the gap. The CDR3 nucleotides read TGCGCCAGCAGCTTGGCGGTGTCCCAACTTACCGGCACTGAAGCTTTCTTT. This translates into CASSLAVSQLTGTEAFF. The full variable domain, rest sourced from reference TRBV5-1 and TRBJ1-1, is KAGVTQTPRYLIKTRGQQVTLSCSPISGHRSVSWYQQTPGQGLQFLFEYFSETQRNKGNFPGRFSGRQFSNSRSEMNVSTLELGDSALYLCASSLAVSQLTGTEAFFGQGTRLTVV.

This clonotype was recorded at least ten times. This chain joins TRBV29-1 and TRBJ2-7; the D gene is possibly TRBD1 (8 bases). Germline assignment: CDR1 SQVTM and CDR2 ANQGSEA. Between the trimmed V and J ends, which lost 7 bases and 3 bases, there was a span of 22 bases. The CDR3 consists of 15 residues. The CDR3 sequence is CSACGQGGRYYEQYF. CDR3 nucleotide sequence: TGCAGCGCCTGCGGACAGGGAGGGCGGTACTACGAGCAGTACTTC.

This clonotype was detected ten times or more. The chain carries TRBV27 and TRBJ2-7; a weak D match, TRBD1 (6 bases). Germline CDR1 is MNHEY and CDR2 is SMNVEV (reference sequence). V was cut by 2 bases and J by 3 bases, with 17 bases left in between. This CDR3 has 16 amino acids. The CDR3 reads CASSLRGQSTIYEQYV. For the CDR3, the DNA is TGTGCCAGCAGTTTACGCGGACAGAGCACGATCTACGAGCAGTACGTC.

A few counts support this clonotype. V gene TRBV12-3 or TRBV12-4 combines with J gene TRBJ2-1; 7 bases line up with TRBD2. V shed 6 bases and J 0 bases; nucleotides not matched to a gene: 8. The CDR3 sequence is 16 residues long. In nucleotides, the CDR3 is TGTGCCAGCAGCCCTACTAGCGCCAGCTCCTACAATGAGCAGTTCTTC. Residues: CASSPTSASSYNEQFF.

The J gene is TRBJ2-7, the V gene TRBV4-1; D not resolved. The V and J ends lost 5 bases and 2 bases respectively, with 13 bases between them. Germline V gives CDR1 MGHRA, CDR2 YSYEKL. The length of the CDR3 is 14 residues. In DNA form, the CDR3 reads TGCGCCAGCAGCTCCCCCGACAAGCCCTACGAGCAGTACTTC. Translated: CASSSPDKPYEQYF.

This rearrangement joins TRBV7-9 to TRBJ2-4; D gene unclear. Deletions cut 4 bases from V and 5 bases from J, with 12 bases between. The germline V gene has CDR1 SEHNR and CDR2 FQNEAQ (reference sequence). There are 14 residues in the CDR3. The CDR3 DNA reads TGTGCCAGCAGCTCGGCGAGAGGCGAAAACATTCAGTACTTC. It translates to CASSSARGENIQYF.

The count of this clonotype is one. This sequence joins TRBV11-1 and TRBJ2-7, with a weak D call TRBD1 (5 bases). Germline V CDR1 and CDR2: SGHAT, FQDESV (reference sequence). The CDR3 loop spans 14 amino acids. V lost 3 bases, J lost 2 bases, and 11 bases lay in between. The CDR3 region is CASSFELRAYEQYV. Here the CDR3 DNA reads TGTGCCAGCAGCTTCGAGCTCAGGGCCTACGAGCAGTACGTC.

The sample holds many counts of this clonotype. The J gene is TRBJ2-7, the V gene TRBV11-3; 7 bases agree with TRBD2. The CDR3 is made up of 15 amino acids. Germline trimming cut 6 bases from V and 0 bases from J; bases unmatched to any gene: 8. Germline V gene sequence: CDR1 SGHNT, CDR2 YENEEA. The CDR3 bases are TGTGCCAGCAGGCGTAGCGGGTCCTGCTCCTACGAGCAGTACGTC. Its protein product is CASRRSGSCSYEQYV.

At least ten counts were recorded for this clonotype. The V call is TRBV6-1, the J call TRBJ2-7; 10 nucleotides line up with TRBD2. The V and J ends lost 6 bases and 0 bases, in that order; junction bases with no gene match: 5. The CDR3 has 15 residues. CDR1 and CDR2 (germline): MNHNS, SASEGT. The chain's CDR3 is CASSFGLAVSYEQYF. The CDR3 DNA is TGTGCCAGCAGCTTCGGACTAGCGGTCTCCTACGAGCAGTACTTC.

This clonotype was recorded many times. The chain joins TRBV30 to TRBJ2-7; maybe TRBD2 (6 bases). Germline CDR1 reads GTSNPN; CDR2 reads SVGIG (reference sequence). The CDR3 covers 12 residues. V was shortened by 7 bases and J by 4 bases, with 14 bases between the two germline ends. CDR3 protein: CASGTGSYEQYF. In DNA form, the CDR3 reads TGTGCCTCCGGGACTGGTTCGTACGAGCAGTACTTC.

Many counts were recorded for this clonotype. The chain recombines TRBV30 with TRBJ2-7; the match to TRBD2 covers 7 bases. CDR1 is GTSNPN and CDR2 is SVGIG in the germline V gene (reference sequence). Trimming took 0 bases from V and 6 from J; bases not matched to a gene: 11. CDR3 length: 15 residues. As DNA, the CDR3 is TGTGCCTGGAGTGTACCCGAGACTAGCTTTAGCGAGCAGTACTTC. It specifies CAWSVPETSFSEQYF.

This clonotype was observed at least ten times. The DNA of the CDR3 is TGTGCCAGCAGCGGACAGGGTCCTAAGGGTGAGCAGTTCTTC. It codes for CASSGQGPKGEQFF. The chain has TRBV7-6 and TRBJ2-1, with TRBD1 identical over 8 bases. The J segment lost 9 bases and the V segment lost 5 bases, leaving 9 bases of the junction unmatched. CDR3 length: 14 residues. Germline V gene sequence: CDR1 SGHVS, CDR2 FNYEAQ.

The CDR3 here is CASSQPRGPAGTDTQYF. CDR3 DNA sequence: TGCGCCAGCAGCCAACCCCGGGGCCCGGCGGGAACAGATACGCAGTATTTT. The V call is TRBV5-1, the J call TRBJ2-3, with a possible D match to TRBD2 (6 bases). Trimming stripped 4 bases from V and 3 bases from J, with 21 bases between. This CDR3 spans 17 amino acids. Germline V gives CDR1 SGHRS, CDR2 YFSETQ.

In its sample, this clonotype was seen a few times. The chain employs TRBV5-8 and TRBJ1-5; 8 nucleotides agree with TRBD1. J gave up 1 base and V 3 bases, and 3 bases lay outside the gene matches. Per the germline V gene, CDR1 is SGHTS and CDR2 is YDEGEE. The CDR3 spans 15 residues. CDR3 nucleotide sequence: TGTGCCAGCAGCTGGGGGACAGGAAGCAATCAGCCCCAGCATTTT. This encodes CASSWGTGSNQPQHF.

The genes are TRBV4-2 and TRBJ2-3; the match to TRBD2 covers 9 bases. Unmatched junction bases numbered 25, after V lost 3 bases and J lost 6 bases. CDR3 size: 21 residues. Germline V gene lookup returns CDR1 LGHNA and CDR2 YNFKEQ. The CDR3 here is CASSQQAGLALMTRDADTQYF. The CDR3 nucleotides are TGTGCCAGCAGCCAGCAGGCAGGACTAGCGCTTATGACTCGAGATGCGGATACGCAGTATTTT.